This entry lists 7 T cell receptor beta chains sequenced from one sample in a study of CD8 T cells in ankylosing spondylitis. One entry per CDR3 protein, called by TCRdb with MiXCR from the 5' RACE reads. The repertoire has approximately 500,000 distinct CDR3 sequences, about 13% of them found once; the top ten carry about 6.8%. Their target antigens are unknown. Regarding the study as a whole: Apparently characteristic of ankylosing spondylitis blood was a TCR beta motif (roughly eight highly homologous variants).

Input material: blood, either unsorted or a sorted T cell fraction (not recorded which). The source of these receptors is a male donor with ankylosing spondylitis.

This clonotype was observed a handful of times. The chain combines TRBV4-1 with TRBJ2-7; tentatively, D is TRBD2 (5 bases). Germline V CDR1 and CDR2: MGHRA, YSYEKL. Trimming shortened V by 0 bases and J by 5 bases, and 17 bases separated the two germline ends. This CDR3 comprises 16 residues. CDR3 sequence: CASSQDPGSNKNEQYV. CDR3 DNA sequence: TGCGCCAGCAGCCAAGACCCGGGGTCCAATAAAAACGAGCAGTACGTC.

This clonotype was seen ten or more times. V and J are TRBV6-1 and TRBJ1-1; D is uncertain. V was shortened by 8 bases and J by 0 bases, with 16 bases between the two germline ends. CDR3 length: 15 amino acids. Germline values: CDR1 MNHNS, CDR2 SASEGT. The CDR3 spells CASFNYGLLNTEAFF. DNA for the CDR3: TGTGCCAGCTTTAATTACGGACTCCTGAACACTGAAGCTTTCTTT.

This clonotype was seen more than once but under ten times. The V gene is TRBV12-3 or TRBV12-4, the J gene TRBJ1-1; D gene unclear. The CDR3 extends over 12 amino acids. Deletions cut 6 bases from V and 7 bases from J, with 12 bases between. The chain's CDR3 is CASSLGRIEAFF. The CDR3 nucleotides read TGTGCCAGCAGCCTAGGGAGAATTGAAGCTTTCTTT.

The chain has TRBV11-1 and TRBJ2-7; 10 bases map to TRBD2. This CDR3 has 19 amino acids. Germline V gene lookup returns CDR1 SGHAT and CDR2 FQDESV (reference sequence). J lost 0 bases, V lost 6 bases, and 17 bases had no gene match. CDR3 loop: CASRPLVGTSDLPSYEQYF. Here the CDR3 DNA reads TGTGCCAGCAGACCCCTGGTAGGGACTAGCGACCTGCCCTCCTACGAGCAGTACTTC.

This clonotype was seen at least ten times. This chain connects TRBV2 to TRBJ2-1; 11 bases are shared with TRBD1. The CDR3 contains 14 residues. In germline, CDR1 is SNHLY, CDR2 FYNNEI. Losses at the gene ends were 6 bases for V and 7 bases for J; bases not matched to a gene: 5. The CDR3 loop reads CASSSGTGGNEQFF. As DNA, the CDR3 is TGTGCCAGCAGCTCCGGGACAGGGGGAAATGAGCAGTTCTTC.

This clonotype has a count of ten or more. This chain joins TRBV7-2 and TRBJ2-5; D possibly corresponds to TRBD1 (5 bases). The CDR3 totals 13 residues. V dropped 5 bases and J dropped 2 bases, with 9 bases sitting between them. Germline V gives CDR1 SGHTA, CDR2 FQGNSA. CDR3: CASSGAAQETQYF. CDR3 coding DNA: TGTGCCAGCAGCGGGGCAGCACAAGAGACCCAGTACTTC.

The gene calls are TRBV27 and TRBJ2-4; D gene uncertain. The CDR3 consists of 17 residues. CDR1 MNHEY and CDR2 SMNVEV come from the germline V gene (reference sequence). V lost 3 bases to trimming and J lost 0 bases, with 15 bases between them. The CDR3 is CASSFGSAALAKNIQYF. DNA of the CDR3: TGTGCCAGCAGTTTCGGGTCGGCGGCCCTAGCCAAAAACATTCAGTACTTC.